Listed here is a single TCR beta chain. The table came from immunoSEQ multiplex PCR; TCRdb's copy has only in-frame clones and leaves some out. The table for this sample gives about 210,000 clones. This specimen belongs to a study of control samples from healthy donors and cancer patients. The CDR3 spans 15 residues. The V gene's germline CDR1 is SGHRS and CDR2 YFSETQ. V gave up 1 base and J gave up 2 bases, with 7 bases separating them. The sequenced material came from blood. This TCR was sampled from a woman in her 30s in good health. The chain links TRBV5-1 to TRBJ1-6; tentatively, D is TRBD1 (6 bases). CDR3 nucleotides: TGCGCCAGCAGCTTGACAGGGACCTATAATTCACCCCTCCACTTT. It codes for CASSLTGTYNSPLHF.